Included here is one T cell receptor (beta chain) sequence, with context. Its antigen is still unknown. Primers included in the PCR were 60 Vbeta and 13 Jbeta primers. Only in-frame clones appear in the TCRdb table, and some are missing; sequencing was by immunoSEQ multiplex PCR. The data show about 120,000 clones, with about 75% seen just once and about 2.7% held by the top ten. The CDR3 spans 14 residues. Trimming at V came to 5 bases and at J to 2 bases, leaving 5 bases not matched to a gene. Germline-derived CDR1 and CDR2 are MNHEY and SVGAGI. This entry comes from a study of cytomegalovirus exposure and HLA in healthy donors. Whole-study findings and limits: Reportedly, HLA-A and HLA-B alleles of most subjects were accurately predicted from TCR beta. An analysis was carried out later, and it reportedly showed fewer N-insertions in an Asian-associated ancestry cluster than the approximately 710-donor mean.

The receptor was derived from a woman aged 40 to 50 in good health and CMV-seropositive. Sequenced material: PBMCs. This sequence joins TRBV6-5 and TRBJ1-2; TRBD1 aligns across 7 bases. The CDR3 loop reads CASSELRGNYGYTF. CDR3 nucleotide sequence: TGTGCCAGCAGTGAGCTCAGGGGGAACTATGGCTACACCTTC.